This is a list of T cell receptor beta chains from one sample in a study of blood T cell repertoires in COVID-19. The assay was immunoSEQ multiplex PCR, and TCRdb's table has in-frame clones only and misses some. The table records fewer than 200,000 clones, around 82% of them present only once. Sample: peripheral blood. The receptors here all came from an older woman who had recovered from COVID-19. Each CDR3 is given with its conserved first and last residue. D genes are given only for firm matches. Only part of the rows carry a size: once, few, many, or a class if the clone is expanded.

size	V	J	D	CDR3	DNA
-	TRBV11-3	TRBJ2-5	TRBD2	CASSPGVAGAQETQYF	TGTGCCAGCAGCCCAGGGGTAGCGGGAGCCCAAGAGACCCAGTACTTC
-	TRBV4-3	TRBJ1-6	TRBD1	CASSQDRGNSPLHF	TGCGCCAGCAGCCAAGACAGGGGGAATTCACCCCTCCACTTT
-	TRBV10-3	TRBJ1-1	-	CAIIPGAGRGTEAFF	TGTGCCATCATCCCGGGTGCGGGGAGGGGCACTGAAGCTTTCTTT
-	TRBV5-1	TRBJ2-3	TRBD2	CASSLEGGLAGGPDTQYF	TGCGCCAGCAGCTTGGAAGGAGGACTAGCGGGAGGGCCGGATACGCAGTATTTT
-	TRBV18	TRBJ1-1	-	CASSPPGGVNTEAFF	TGTGCCAGCTCACCCCCCGGGGGTGTGAACACTGAAGCTTTCTTT
-	TRBV7-9	TRBJ2-7	TRBD1	CASSARGDRGYEQYF	TGTGCCAGCAGCGCGCGGGGGGACAGGGGCTACGAGCAGTACTTC
-	TRBV5-4	TRBJ2-7	TRBD1	CASSLGRGTGEQYF	TGTGCCAGCAGCTTAGGCAGGGGGACAGGCGAGCAGTACTTC
-	TRBV6-5	TRBJ2-1	-	CASRQGPVSYNEQFF	TGTGCCAGCAGGCAGGGCCCGGTCTCCTACAATGAGCAGTTCTTC
-	TRBV3-1/TRBV3-2	TRBJ1-1	-	CASSRGSTEAFF	TGTGCCAGCAGCCGAGGTTCGACTGAAGCTTTCTTT
-	TRBV18	TRBJ2-3	TRBD1	CASSVQGVTDTQYF	TGTGCCAGCTCAGTGCAGGGGGTCACAGATACGCAGTATTTT
-	TRBV2	TRBJ1-5	-	CASSVGRANDQPQHF	TGTGCCAGCAGTGTGGGCAGGGCTAACGATCAGCCCCAGCATTTT
few	TRBV10-3	TRBJ1-6	TRBD1	CAITPDRGSPLHF	TGTGCCATCACCCCGGACAGGGGTTCACCCCTCCACTTT
-	TRBV5-5	TRBJ1-2	TRBD1	CASSLGPGQGLEGYTF	TGTGCCAGCAGCTTGGGTCCGGGACAGGGTTTGGAAGGCTACACCTTC
-	TRBV5-1	TRBJ1-2	-	CASSPGGATNYGYTF	TGCGCCAGCAGCCCCGGGGGGGCCACTAACTATGGCTACACCTTC
-	TRBV30	TRBJ1-2	-	CAWRGAAYGYTF	TGTGCCTGGAGGGGGGCAGCCTATGGCTACACCTTC
-	TRBV9	TRBJ2-5	-	CASSVSGTQYF	TGTGCCAGCAGCGTAAGCGGGACCCAGTACTTC
once	TRBV19	TRBJ2-5	-	CASSIGWLEDQETQYF	TGTGCCAGTAGTATAGGGTGGTTGGAGGACCAAGAGACCCAGTACTTC
-	TRBV6-2/TRBV6-3	TRBJ1-1	-	CASSYVSRGQTEAFF	TGTGCCAGCAGTTACGTCAGCCGGGGACAAACTGAAGCTTTCTTT
once	TRBV11-2	TRBJ1-4	-	CASSLTVDNEKLFF	TGTGCCAGCAGCCTGACAGTGGACAATGAAAAACTGTTTTTT
few	TRBV28	TRBJ2-7	TRBD2	CASSTPGLAGREQYF	TGTGCCAGCAGTACTCCGGGACTAGCGGGGCGCGAGCAGTACTTC
-	TRBV7-9	TRBJ2-2	TRBD2	CASSSRLAGATGELFF	TGTGCCAGCAGCTCCCGACTAGCGGGAGCCACCGGGGAGCTGTTTTTT
-	TRBV6-6	TRBJ2-7	TRBD1	CASSYRDRVDEQYF	TGTGCCAGCAGTTACCGGGACAGGGTGGACGAGCAGTACTTC
once	TRBV24-1	TRBJ2-1	-	CATSGDSKTGSYNEQFF	TGTGCCACCAGTGGGGACTCCAAAACGGGGTCGTACAATGAGCAGTTCTTC
few	TRBV7-3	TRBJ2-7	TRBD1	CASSPGTGGSYEQYF	TGTGCCAGCAGCCCCGGGACAGGGGGCTCCTACGAGCAGTACTTC
-	TRBV28	TRBJ1-1	TRBD1	CASSPGQGTSTEAFF	TGTGCCAGCAGTCCGGGACAGGGGACGAGCACTGAAGCTTTCTTT
once	TRBV2	TRBJ1-5	TRBD1	CASSPGGGQGYQPQHF	TGTGCCAGCAGTCCAGGGGGGGGACAGGGTTATCAGCCCCAGCATTTT
few	TRBV11-2	TRBJ2-1	-	CASSSERSNYNEQFF	TGTGCCAGCAGCTCAGAGCGGTCCAACTACAATGAGCAGTTCTTC
-	TRBV12-3/TRBV12-4	TRBJ1-1	-	CASRSGSNTEAFF	TGTGCCAGCAGATCAGGGTCAAACACTGAAGCTTTCTTT
-	TRBV3-1/TRBV3-2	TRBJ1-2	-	CASTSRGGARGYGYTF	TGTGCCAGCACCTCTCGGGGAGGAGCTCGGGGCTATGGCTACACCTTC
-	TRBV30	TRBJ2-7	TRBD2	CAWSPRTSGSSYEQYF	TGTGCCTGGAGTCCAAGGACTAGCGGGAGCTCCTACGAGCAGTACTTC
-	TRBV2	TRBJ2-7	TRBD2	CASLRASGGSYEQYF	TGTGCCAGCCTGCGGGCTAGCGGGGGGAGCTACGAGCAGTACTTC
-	TRBV30	TRBJ1-2	-	CAWAGQRYYGYTF	TGTGCCTGGGCCGGACAGCGCTACTATGGCTACACCTTC
-	TRBV2	TRBJ2-7	TRBD1	CASKPGQGGEQYF	TGTGCCAGCAAACCGGGACAGGGGGGCGAGCAGTACTTC
-	TRBV5-6	TRBJ2-5	-	CASSRTRGETQYF	TGTGCCAGCAGCCGGACTAGGGGGGAGACCCAGTACTTC
-	TRBV5-1	TRBJ2-7	-	CASSFAAREQYF	TGCGCCAGCAGCTTCGCGGCTCGGGAGCAGTACTTC
few	TRBV9	TRBJ1-2	-	CASSVTGQTAGYTF	TGTGCCAGCAGCGTAACCGGACAGACGGCCGGCTACACCTTC
-	TRBV7-9	TRBJ2-7	TRBD2	CASSLGGGTPVYYEQYF	TGTGCCAGCAGCTTAGGGGGGGGGACCCCGGTCTACTACGAGCAGTACTTC
-	TRBV28	TRBJ1-2	TRBD1	CASGTGVTNYGYTF	TGTGCCAGCGGGACAGGGGTCACTAACTATGGCTACACCTTC
-	TRBV29-1	TRBJ2-7	TRBD1	CSVLGTASSYEQYF	TGCAGCGTCCTAGGGACAGCGAGCTCCTACGAGCAGTACTTC
-	TRBV28	TRBJ1-1	-	CASSSLTETEAFF	TGTGCCAGCAGTTCCCTGACAGAAACTGAAGCTTTCTTT